A selection of T cell receptor beta chains follows, all from one sample in a study of sequential checkpoint blockade in melanoma. The protocol was immunoSEQ multiplex PCR, while the TCRdb copy is restricted to in-frame clones and leaves out a portion. Of approximately 7,500 clones in the sample, about three fifths were seen once. The sample in question was CD8+ T cells sorted from blood (inferred from file names), obtained from a patient given nivolumab and ipilimumab in sequence. The source of these receptors is a human donor with melanoma. The CDR3 runs from the conserved cysteine through the conserved F or W. A D gene is named only where the DNA matches it firmly. The size field is filled for only some rows; it gives once, few, many or a size class.

CDR3 protein,CDR3 DNA,D gene,V gene,J gene,CDR3 length,clone size
CASSLIGQGYYEQYF,TGTGCCAGCAGTTTAATCGGACAGGGGTACTACGAGCAGTACTTC,TRBD1,TRBV27,TRBJ2-7,15,-
CASSPLRSRGYEQYF,TGTGCCAGCAGCCCTTTGCGGTCAAGGGGCTACGAGCAGTACTTC,-,TRBV7-9,TRBJ2-7,15,few
CASSLGGGRDEQYF,TGTGCCAGCAGCTTAGGGGGAGGGCGCGACGAGCAGTACTTC,TRBD2,TRBV7-8,TRBJ2-7,14,-
CASSFGSEKLFF,TGTGCCAGCAGCTTTGGCTCTGAAAAACTGTTTTTT,-,TRBV7-9,TRBJ1-4,12,-
CASSFLPGPSYNSPLHF,TGTGCCAGCAGCTTTCTCCCAGGGCCCTCCTATAATTCACCCCTCCACTTT,-,TRBV5-4,TRBJ1-6,17,-
CASSLGSPSVNTEAFF,TGTGCCAGCAGCTTAGGTTCCCCGTCAGTGAACACTGAAGCTTTCTTT,-,TRBV7-9,TRBJ1-1,16,few
CASSLSPGGRSSYEQYF,TGTGCCAGCAGTTTATCCCCGGGGGGCAGAAGCTCCTACGAGCAGTACTTC,-,TRBV27,TRBJ2-7,17,few
CASRGQASYEQYF,TGTGCCAGCCGGGGACAGGCTTCCTACGAGCAGTACTTC,TRBD1,TRBV28,TRBJ2-7,13,-
CASTGEGYEQYF,TGCGCCAGCACCGGTGAGGGCTACGAGCAGTACTTC,-,TRBV5-1,TRBJ2-7,12,-
CASSQEGSRGSYEQYF,TGCGCCAGCAGCCAAGAAGGTTCAAGAGGCTCCTACGAGCAGTACTTC,-,TRBV4-1,TRBJ2-7,16,-
CASSQDTYSSYGQYF,TGCGCCAGCAGCCAAGATACCTACAGCTCCTACGGGCAGTACTTC,-,TRBV4-3,TRBJ2-7,15,-
CASSLRVRQGDTEAFF,TGCGCCAGCAGCTTGAGAGTCAGGCAAGGGGACACTGAAGCTTTCTTT,-,TRBV5-1,TRBJ1-1,16,-
CASSPRRDLSTEAFF,TGTGCCAGCTCACCAAGAAGAGATTTGAGCACTGAAGCTTTCTTT,-,TRBV18,TRBJ1-1,15,-
CASSLDPGDSYEQYF,TGTGCCAGCAGCTTAGATCCAGGGGATTCGTACGAGCAGTACTTC,-,TRBV7-2,TRBJ2-7,15,-
CASSPQQGAWPEAFF,TGCGCCAGCAGCCCCCAGCAGGGGGCTTGGCCTGAAGCTTTCTTT,TRBD1,TRBV5-1,TRBJ1-1,15,-
CASSYLGSDYGYTF,TGTGCCAGCAGTTACCTCGGTTCCGACTATGGCTACACCTTC,-,TRBV6-6,TRBJ1-2,14,few
CASSISQGSTEAFF,TGTGCCAGTAGTATTTCACAGGGGAGCACTGAAGCTTTCTTT,TRBD1,TRBV19,TRBJ1-1,14,-
CASSNPGEAQYF,TGTGCCAGCAGCAACCCGGGGGAGGCGCAGTACTTC,-,TRBV21-1,TRBJ2-7,12,-
CASSQDRTSGFEQYF,TGCGCCAGCAGCCAAGATCGGACTAGCGGTTTCGAGCAGTACTTC,TRBD2,TRBV4-3,TRBJ2-7,15,-
CASSPGAEAFF,TGTGCCAGCAGCCCCGGGGCTGAAGCTTTCTTT,-,TRBV28,TRBJ1-1,11,-
CASSPARGLGTEAFF,TGCGCCAGCAGCCCCGCCAGGGGGCTAGGCACTGAAGCTTTCTTT,TRBD1,TRBV4-3,TRBJ1-1,15,-
CASSWASGIYEQYF,TGTGCCAGCAGCTGGGCTAGCGGCATTTACGAGCAGTACTTC,TRBD2,TRBV11-1,TRBJ2-7,14,-
CASSREEGGGEKLFF,TGTGCCAGCAGCCGAGAGGAGGGAGGGGGAGAAAAACTGTTTTTT,-,TRBV4-2,TRBJ1-4,15,-
CASSLLENPNYGYTF,TGTGCCAGCAGCTTGCTCGAGAATCCTAACTATGGCTACACCTTC,-,TRBV5-4,TRBJ1-2,15,once
CASSLDRNGNTIYF,TGTGCCAGCAGCTTGGACAGGAACGGAAACACCATATATTTT,-,TRBV5-4,TRBJ1-3,14,-
CASSERENSPLHF,TGTGCCAGCAGTGAACGGGAAAATTCACCCCTCCACTTT,-,TRBV6-5,TRBJ1-6,13,-
CASSQMIRGWHEQYF,TGTGCCAGCAGCCAGATGATTAGGGGGTGGCACGAGCAGTACTTC,-,TRBV14,TRBJ2-7,15,-
CASNGGTGGEKLFF,TGTGCCAGCAATGGGGGGACAGGGGGCGAAAAACTGTTTTTT,TRBD1,TRBV2,TRBJ1-4,14,-
CASSPWDRSYEQYF,TGTGCCAGCAGCCCATGGGACAGATCCTACGAGCAGTACTTC,TRBD1,TRBV7-2,TRBJ2-7,14,few